A selection of T cell receptor beta chains follows, all from one sample in a study of blood T cell repertoires in COVID-19. The assay was immunoSEQ multiplex PCR, and TCRdb's table has in-frame clones only and misses some. The sample shows about 140,000 clones, approximately 88% of them seen only once. Sequenced material: peripheral blood. These receptor sequences come from a man between 60 and 75 years old with active or convalescent COVID-19. CDR3s include the opening cysteine and the closing phenylalanine or tryptophan. The order of the fields is J gene, clone size, D gene, V gene, CDR3 DNA, CDR3 protein. A D gene is named only where the DNA matches it firmly. Clone size appears in some rows only: once, few, many, or a class for an expanded clone.

>TRBJ1-5|once|.|TRBV5-5
TGTGCCAGCAGCTTGCAAGGAGATAGCAATCAGCCCCAGCATTTT
CASSLQGDSNQPQHF
>TRBJ1-4|.|.|TRBV28
TGTGCCAGCAGGCCGACAGGATCCGAAAAACTGTTTTTT
CASRPTGSEKLFF
>TRBJ2-1|.|.|TRBV3-1/TRBV3-2
TGTGCCAGCAGCCAAGATGGCAGATACAATGAGCAGTTCTTC
CASSQDGRYNEQFF
>TRBJ1-4|once|.|TRBV2
TGTGCCAGCAGTGTCGAGAGGCAACGTAATGAAAAACTGTTTTTT
CASSVERQRNEKLFF
>TRBJ1-4|.|.|TRBV19
TGTGCCAGTAGTATTCAGGGGGAAAAACTGTTTTTT
CASSIQGEKLFF
>TRBJ2-7|.|.|TRBV7-2
TGTGCCAGCAGCTCTCAGGGGGGCCACTACGAGCAGTACTTC
CASSSQGGHYEQYF
>TRBJ2-2|.|.|TRBV11-2
TGTGCCAGCAGCTTTCGAGTAGACGGGGAGCTGTTTTTT
CASSFRVDGELFF
>TRBJ2-6|.|TRBD1|TRBV18
TGTGCCAGCTCACAAACAGGGGCTGGGGCCAACGTCCTGACTTTC
CASSQTGAGANVLTF
>TRBJ1-6|.|TRBD1|TRBV6-2/TRBV6-3
TGTGCCAGCAGTTACTGGAGGGGACAGAAAAATTCACCCCTCCACTTT
CASSYWRGQKNSPLHF
>TRBJ2-1|.|TRBD2|TRBV7-3
TGTGCCAGCAGCTTAGAGACTAGCGAGTACAATGAGCAGTTCTTC
CASSLETSEYNEQFF
>TRBJ1-1|few|.|TRBV5-1
TGCGCCAGCAGCTCCCCCTCGAGGACTGAAGCTTTCTTT
CASSSPSRTEAFF
>TRBJ1-2|.|.|TRBV18
TGTGCCAGCTCACCCCTACTTGCCAATCCCGTTGTGGGCTACACCTTC
CASSPLLANPVVGYTF
>TRBJ1-5|.|.|TRBV28
TGTGCCAGCAGTTTAACCAGAAATCAGCCCCAGCATTTT
CASSLTRNQPQHF
>TRBJ2-2|.|TRBD2|TRBV19
TGTGCCAGTAGACAGAGCGGGGCCACCGGGGAGCTGTTTTTT
CASRQSGATGELFF
>TRBJ2-1|.|TRBD1|TRBV27
TGTGCCAGCAGTCCAGACTGGACAGGGAACGGCCCTTTTTCCTACAATGAGCAGTTCTTC
CASSPDWTGNGPFSYNEQFF
>TRBJ2-5|.|TRBD2|TRBV5-1
TGCGCCAGCAGCCCGGGGCATACTAGCGGGTCTGGGGAGACCCAGTACTTC
CASSPGHTSGSGETQYF
>TRBJ2-3|.|.|TRBV19
TGTGCCAGTAGTCCAGCCGGAGGGCGGGATACGCAGTATTTT
CASSPAGGRDTQYF